The sequence of this T cell receptor (beta chain) was determined in a study of blood T cell repertoires in COVID-19. Study in general: COVID-19 samples from acute and convalescent phases originated in the United States, Italy and Spain.

In the source study's methods: Nucleated cell counts were estimated from reference gene primer amplification. Measured with immunoSEQ multiplex PCR; TCRdb has only the in-frame clones, and not every one. V, J and clone size derive from that table, while D and trimming were established from the DNA sequence. This table has a few hundred thousand clones, around 88% appearing once. Trimming cost V 5 bases and J 1 base; bases outside gene matches: 7. Germline loops: CDR1 MGHRA, CDR2 YSYEKL. There are 17 residues in the CDR3. Participants' own reports of clinical history determined their cohort assignment.

The sequenced sample consisted of PBMCs or T cells enriched from blood (not recorded which). The sequence was obtained from a woman in her forties with acute COVID-19. This chain uses TRBV4-1 with TRBJ2-6, with TRBD2 identical over 8 bases. CDR3 loop: CASSYSGTASGANVLTF. The CDR3 coding sequence is TGCGCCAGCAGCTATAGCGGGACCGCGTCTGGGGCCAACGTCCTGACTTTC.